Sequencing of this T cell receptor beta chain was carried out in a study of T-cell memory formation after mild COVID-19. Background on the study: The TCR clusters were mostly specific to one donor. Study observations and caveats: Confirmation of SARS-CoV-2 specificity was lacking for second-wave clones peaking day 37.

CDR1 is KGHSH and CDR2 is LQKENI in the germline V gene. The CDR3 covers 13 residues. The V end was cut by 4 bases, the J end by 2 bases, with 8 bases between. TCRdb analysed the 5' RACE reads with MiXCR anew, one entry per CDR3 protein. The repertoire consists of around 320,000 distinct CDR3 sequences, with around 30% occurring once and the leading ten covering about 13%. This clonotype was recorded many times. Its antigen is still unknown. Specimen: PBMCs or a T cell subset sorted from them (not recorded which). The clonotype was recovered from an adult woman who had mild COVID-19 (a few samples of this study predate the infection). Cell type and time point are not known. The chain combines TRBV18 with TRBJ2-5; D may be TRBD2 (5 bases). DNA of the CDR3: TGTGCCAGCTCACGGGGAGTTCAAGAGACCCAGTACTTC. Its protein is CASSRGVQETQYF.